Below, 2 T cell receptor beta chains from the same sample are listed, as sequenced in a study of shared clonotypes between healthy human individuals. The table came from immunoSEQ multiplex PCR; TCRdb's copy has only in-frame clones and leaves some out. The sample includes more than 2 million clones, 90% to 95% of them seen just once. The sequencing sample was made of naive CD4+ T cells sorted from blood. The subset: CD45RA+ positively selected. The receptors were sampled from a man in his late teens or twenties in good health.

A word on this clone: Just one base apart from a much larger clone, this may be a read error. The identical CDR3 is also encoded by other nucleotide sequences in the sample. This sequence joins TRBV6-5 and TRBJ1-1; D may be TRBD1 (5 bases). Germline CDR1 reads MNHEY; CDR2 reads SVGAGI. The CDR3 runs to 13 residues. The V gene lost 6 bases and the J gene lost 1 base, with 9 bases spanning the gap. The CDR3 spells CASSYQGNTEAFF. CDR3 DNA: TGTGCCAGCAGCTATCAGGGGAACACTGAAGCTTTCTTT.

The V call is TRBV5-5, the J call TRBJ2-3, with D uncertain. V lost 4 bases and J lost 0, with 9 bases in between. Looked up from germline, CDR1 is SGHKS and CDR2 is YYEKEE (reference sequence). This CDR3 is 14 amino acids long. The CDR3 here is CASSLGTSTDTQYF. CDR3 bases: TGTGCCAGCAGCCTCGGAACTAGCACAGATACGCAGTATTTT.